This entry concerns a single TCR beta chain. The entry originates in a study of shared clonotypes between healthy human individuals. Method: immunoSEQ multiplex PCR; TCRdb's copy keeps in-frame clones and lacks some. This sample yields approximately 2.5 million clones, of which more than 85% are seen a single time; about 0.38% belongs to the top ten. The CDR3 has 13 amino acids. V lost 6 bases to trimming and J lost 4 bases, with 12 bases between them. The germline CDR1 and CDR2 sequences are MDHEN and SYDVKM. The sample taken for sequencing was naive CD4+ T cells from PBMCs. The subset here: CD45RA+ positively selected. The clonotype comes from a young man in good health. Some clones in this sample may be carry-over from other donors' samples. The rearrangement uses TRBV28 and TRBJ1-1; possibly TRBD1 for D (5 bases). The CDR3 spells CASSQVGRTEAFF. The CDR3 DNA is TGTGCCAGCAGCCAAGTGGGACGCACTGAAGCTTTCTTT.